Listed here are 5 T cell receptor beta chains from one sample, sequenced in a study of blood T cell repertoires in COVID-19. TCRdb's table, derived via immunoSEQ multiplex PCR, lists solely in-frame clones and lacks some. Found here are 150,000 to 200,000 clones, about 90% of them singletons; the top ten hold around 4.6%. Sequencing was done on a sample of peripheral blood. All receptors come from a young man with COVID-19, enrolled during active disease.

The genes are TRBV5-6 and TRBJ1-1; 8 bases map to TRBD1. The CDR3 covers 14 residues. Per the germline V gene, CDR1 is SGHDT and CDR2 is YYEEEE. Losses at the gene ends were 4 bases for V and 5 bases for J; bases not matched to a gene: 7. For the CDR3, the DNA is TGTGCCAGCAGCCCCGGGACAGGAAGGACTGAAGCTTTCTTT. It encodes CASSPGTGRTEAFF.

The J gene is TRBJ2-7, the V gene TRBV3-1 (or the pseudogene TRBV3-2); the match to TRBD2 covers 7 bases. The CDR3 has 13 amino acids. CDR1 is LGHDT, CDR2 YNNKEL, per germline (reference sequence). After removal of 7 bases from V and 3 bases from J, the junction contained 6 bases not matched to a gene. This CDR3 is CASKMLADYEQYF. The CDR3 DNA is TGTGCCAGCAAGATGCTAGCGGACTACGAGCAGTACTTC.

The chain couples TRBV11-2 to TRBJ2-5; D is undetermined. CDR1 SGHAT and CDR2 FQNNGV come from the germline V gene. V shed 2 bases and J shed 2 bases, with 9 bases lying between them. The CDR3 covers 14 residues. The CDR3 DNA follows: TGTGCCAGCAGCTTAAATCTGCGGCAAGAGACCCAGTACTTC. Protein: CASSLNLRQETQYF.

The V call is TRBV18, the J call TRBJ2-7, with 7 bases matching TRBD1. The CDR3 is 14 amino acids. Germline-derived CDR1 and CDR2 are KGHSH and LQKENI. V lost 3 bases, J lost 1 base, and 3 bases stayed unmatched. CDR3 residues: CASSPRDSSYEQYF. The CDR3 coding sequence is TGTGCCAGCTCACCCCGGGACAGTTCCTACGAGCAGTACTTC.

The CDR3 loop is CASSPLDSSGNTIYF. The CDR3 DNA reads as TGTGCCAGCTCACCCTTGGACAGCTCTGGAAACACCATATATTTT. The chain recombines TRBV18 with TRBJ1-3; TRBD1 might be the D (6 bases). Trimming removed 3 bases at V and 0 bases at J, with 9 bases between. The CDR3 loop spans 15 amino acids. The germline CDR1 and CDR2 sequences are KGHSH and LQKENI.